The 9 T cell receptor beta chains given below trace back to one sample, sequenced in a study of T cell responses to AZD1222 COVID-19 vaccine. Sequenced by immunoSEQ multiplex PCR; TCRdb stores in-frame clones only, minus some. The table includes approximately 140,000 clones, roughly 92% detected once. The specimen comprised peripheral blood, sampled 28 days after the second AZD1222 dose. These receptors came from an adult who received the AZD1222 COVID-19 vaccine.

J is TRBJ2-5 and V is TRBV12-5; maybe TRBD2 (6 bases). The CDR3 runs 16 residues. Germline CDR1 LGHNT, CDR2 FRNRAP. Trimming stripped 0 bases from V and 1 base from J, with 12 bases between. Here the CDR3 DNA reads TGTGCTAGTGGTTTGGTAGTTAGCGGAACCCAAGAGACCCAGTACTTC. Translated: CASGLVVSGTQETQYF.

The genes are TRBV5-5 and TRBJ2-3; D unclear. The V gene's germline CDR1 is SGHKS and CDR2 YYEKEE (reference sequence). The CDR3 has 13 amino acids. Trimming stripped 0 bases from V and 4 bases from J, with 6 bases between. This CDR3 reads CASSLERADTQYF. For the CDR3, the DNA is TGTGCCAGCAGCTTGGAGCGTGCAGATACGCAGTATTTT.

This clone came up a few times. The rearrangement links TRBV18 to TRBJ2-2; D may be TRBD1 (5 bases). The CDR3 covers 14 residues. The V end was cut by 3 bases, the J end by 4 bases, with 9 bases between. CDR1 and CDR2 from the germline V gene are KGHSH and LQKENI. CDR3 region: CASSPTTVTGELFF. CDR3 in DNA: TGTGCCAGCTCACCCACGACAGTCACCGGGGAGCTGTTTTTT.

CDR3 nucleotide sequence: TGTGCCAGCAGAGCACCCCCGGGACAGCCCTTTCCTGGCTACACCTTC. Translated, it gives CASRAPPGQPFPGYTF. The chain combines TRBV2 with TRBJ1-2, with TRBD1 matching 7 bases. With 6 bases clipped from V and 7 bases from J, the junction kept 17 bases outside the gene matches. Germline V CDR1 and CDR2: SNHLY, FYNNEI. The CDR3 sequence is 16 residues long.

V usage is TRBV30 and J usage is TRBJ1-5; D ambiguous. The V and J ends lost 3 bases and 0 bases respectively, with 9 bases between them. Germline loops: CDR1 GTSNPN, CDR2 SVGIG (reference sequence). The CDR3 length is 14 residues. For the CDR3, the DNA is TGTGCCTGGAGCACGGGGATTAGCAATCAGCCCCAGCATTTT. It specifies CAWSTGISNQPQHF.

This clone was recorded only once. The gene calls are TRBV12-3 or TRBV12-4 and TRBJ2-5; no definite D call. This CDR3 contains 13 residues. V was shortened by 3 bases and J by 7 bases, with 12 bases between the two germline ends. This chain's CDR3 is CASSFTELRTQYF. For the CDR3, the DNA is TGTGCCAGCAGTTTCACAGAACTCAGGACCCAGTACTTC.

In nucleotides, the CDR3 is TGTGCCACCAGTGATACAGGGGGCTCTGGCTACACCTTC. Residues: CATSDTGGSGYTF. The chain recombines TRBV24-1 with TRBJ1-2; 9 nucleotides line up with TRBD1. V was clipped by 3 bases and J by 7 bases; unmatched bases: 2. The CDR3 is 13 amino acids. The germline V gene has CDR1 KGHDR and CDR2 SFDVKD.

This clone has a single count. V gene TRBV6-6 combines with J gene TRBJ2-7; 7 nucleotides match TRBD2. J lost 9 bases, V lost 6 bases, and 14 bases had no gene match. The CDR3 extends over 14 amino acids. The germline V gene has CDR1 MNHNY and CDR2 SVGAGI (reference sequence). CDR3 loop: CASSLSGALGGQYF. The CDR3 nucleotides read TGTGCCAGCAGCCTGAGCGGGGCCCTAGGTGGGCAGTACTTC.

The rearrangement joins TRBV24-1 to TRBJ2-3; TRBD2 matches at 7 bases. After removal of 4 bases from V and 2 bases from J, the junction contained 8 bases not matched to a gene. This CDR3 spans 16 amino acids. Per germline, CDR1 KGHDR and CDR2 SFDVKD. CDR3 DNA: TGTGCCACCAGTGACCCCAGAGCGGGAATCACAGATACGCAGTATTTT. Amino acid sequence: CATSDPRAGITDTQYF.